The 31 T cell receptor beta chains in this list originate from one sample, sequenced in a study of blood T cell repertoires in COVID-19. This table comes from immunoSEQ multiplex PCR, and its TCRdb copy is limited to in-frame clones, with some not included. The repertoire includes approximately 100,000 clones, 76% of them detected once, and 6.2% sits in the top ten. Sequenced sample: peripheral blood. These receptors were obtained from an elderly man with COVID-19, enrolled during active disease.

The rearrangement links TRBV7-2 to TRBJ2-3; D may be TRBD2 (6 bases). The V end was cut by 8 bases, the J end by 0 bases, with 9 bases between. Germline-derived CDR1 and CDR2 are SGHTA and FQGNSA. The CDR3 extends over 13 amino acids. In nucleotides, the CDR3 is TGTGCCAGCGGTAGCGGCAGCACAGATACGCAGTATTTT. Translated, it gives CASGSGSTDTQYF.

The gene calls are TRBV6-5 and TRBJ1-5, with D possibly matching TRBD1 (5 bases). Germline V gives CDR1 MNHEY, CDR2 SVGAGI. The germline V and J ends were trimmed by 4 bases and 7 bases, with 11 bases remaining between them. The CDR3 is 13 residues long. The CDR3 reads CASSFDQGQPQHF. For the CDR3, the DNA is TGTGCCAGCAGTTTCGACCAGGGACAGCCCCAGCATTTT.

V usage is TRBV9 and J usage is TRBJ2-5; the match to TRBD1 covers 10 bases. V was clipped by 3 bases and J by 4 bases; unmatched bases: 0. Per the germline V gene, CDR1 is SGDLS and CDR2 is YYNGEE. This CDR3 is 13 amino acids long. DNA of the CDR3: TGTGCCAGCAGCGGGACAGGGGGAGAGACCCAGTACTTC. Amino acid sequence: CASSGTGGETQYF.

In this sample, this clone turned up a few times. V is TRBV27 and J is TRBJ1-1, with D tentatively TRBD1 (5 bases). The V and J ends lost 6 bases and 1 base respectively, with 9 bases between them. This CDR3 has 13 residues. Germline V lookup: CDR1 MNHEY, CDR2 SMNVEV (reference sequence). The DNA of the CDR3 is TGTGCCAGCAGCCAGCAGGGGAACACTGAAGCTTTCTTT. Translated: CASSQQGNTEAFF.

The chain employs TRBV4-1 and TRBJ2-7, with 9 bases lining up with TRBD1. Losses at the gene ends were 0 bases for V and 2 bases for J; bases not matched to a gene: 5. The CDR3 consists of 16 residues. The germline V gene has CDR1 MGHRA and CDR2 YSYEKL. The CDR3 DNA reads as TGCGCCAGCAGCCAAGATCTGGGGGACAGGGCCTACGAGCAGTACTTC. This translates into CASSQDLGDRAYEQYF.

This clone was observed once. CDR3 protein: CASSLGPTGTGGEAFF. CDR3 DNA: TGTGCCAGCAGCTTAGGCCCTACCGGGACAGGGGGAGAAGCTTTCTTT. The chain employs TRBV7-2 and TRBJ1-1, with 11 bases fitting TRBD1. Germline CDR1 is SGHTA and CDR2 is FQGNSA. The CDR3 is made up of 16 amino acids. With V trimmed by 1 base and J by 8 bases, 9 bases remained unmatched. Together with reference TRBV7-2 and TRBJ1-1, the CDR3 gives the full variable domain: GAGVSQSPSNKVTEKGKDVELRCDPISGHTALYWYRQSLGQGLEFLIYFQGNSAPDKSGLPSDRFSAERTGGSVSTLTIQRTQQEDSAVYLCASSLGPTGTGGEAFFGQGTRLTVV.

This clone appeared a single time. The chain joins TRBV3-1 (or the pseudogene TRBV3-2) to TRBJ1-2; TRBD1 agrees at 9 bases. This CDR3 has 15 amino acids. Germline V gene lookup returns CDR1 LGHDT and CDR2 YNNKEL (reference sequence). Trimming cost V 4 bases and J 4 bases; bases outside gene matches: 7. This CDR3 reads CASSLAGQGLYGYTF. CDR3 DNA: TGTGCCAGCAGCCTCGCGGGACAGGGTCTCTATGGCTACACCTTC.

The gene calls are TRBV29-1 and TRBJ2-3, with TRBD2 matching 13 bases. CDR3 length: 15 amino acids. The germline V gene encodes CDR1 SQVTM and CDR2 ANQGSEA. The trim removed 6 bases at V and 1 base at J, leaving 4 bases unmatched. CDR3 sequence (DNA): TGCAGCGTGGCCGGGACTAGCGGGGGCACAGATACGCAGTATTTT. It codes for CSVAGTSGGTDTQYF.

The chain combines TRBV3-1 (or the pseudogene TRBV3-2) with TRBJ2-1, with 10 bases that match TRBD2. V lost 3 bases and J lost 0; bases outside the gene matches: 23. Germline V gene lookup returns CDR1 LGHDT and CDR2 YNNKEL (reference sequence). This CDR3 region has 23 residues. CDR3 sequence reads: CASSHIRRGVSGRPKGSYNEQFF. The DNA of the CDR3 is TGTGCCAGCAGCCATATCCGGCGGGGAGTTAGCGGGAGGCCAAAGGGCTCCTACAATGAGCAGTTCTTC.

The chain recombines TRBV3-1 (or the pseudogene TRBV3-2) with TRBJ2-1; D might be TRBD2 (6 bases). Germline values: CDR1 LGHDT, CDR2 YNNKEL (reference sequence). This CDR3 has 13 residues. The germline V and J ends were trimmed by 6 bases and 4 bases, with 10 bases remaining between them. The CDR3 nucleotides are TGTGCCAGCAGTAGCGGAGCATACAATGAGCAGTTCTTC. Translated, it gives CASSSGAYNEQFF.

The chain is built from TRBV2 and TRBJ2-7; weak D call: TRBD2 (5 bases). Per germline, CDR1 SNHLY and CDR2 FYNNEI. This CDR3 region has 12 residues. V was trimmed by 5 bases and J by 8 bases, leaving 13 bases between them. The CDR3 here is CASSFSANKQYF. The DNA of the CDR3 is TGTGCCAGCAGTTTTAGCGCCAACAAGCAGTACTTC.

This chain connects TRBV4-1 to TRBJ2-5; 7 bases align to TRBD2. V lost 4 bases and J lost 2; bases outside the gene matches: 4. Germline values: CDR1 MGHRA, CDR2 YSYEKL. The CDR3 spans 14 residues. The CDR3 region has the DNA TGCGCCAGCAGCCGCACTAGCGCACAAGAGACCCAGTACTTC. The encoded protein is CASSRTSAQETQYF.

This chain uses TRBV28 with TRBJ2-1, with D possibly TRBD2 on 5 matching bases. V was cut by 7 bases and J by 4 bases, with 11 bases left in between. The V gene's germline CDR1 is MDHEN and CDR2 SYDVKM. The CDR3 consists of 13 residues. The CDR3 DNA reads as TGTGCCAGCACGTTAGCGAGTTACAATGAGCAGTTCTTC. Its translation: CASTLASYNEQFF.

V gene TRBV12-3 or TRBV12-4 combines with J gene TRBJ2-6, with D perhaps TRBD1 (6 bases). Trimming stripped 5 bases from V and 10 bases from J, with 12 bases between. The CDR3 has 13 amino acids. The CDR3: CASSKGHRNVLTF. The CDR3 nucleotides are TGTGCCAGCAGTAAGGGACACCGAAACGTCCTGACTTTC.

The chain has TRBV7-9 and TRBJ1-5; D may be TRBD1 (6 bases). Trimming left V 5 bases short and J 7 bases short, with 15 bases between. Per germline, CDR1 SEHNR and CDR2 FQNEAQ (reference sequence). The CDR3 runs 14 residues. CDR3 sequence reads: CASSREGVEQPQHF. The CDR3 bases are TGTGCCAGCAGCCGCGAGGGGGTAGAACAGCCCCAGCATTTT.

In this sample, this clone turned up a few times. The chain combines TRBV11-2 with TRBJ2-7; 8 nucleotides align to TRBD2. The J segment lost 2 bases and the V segment lost 0 bases, leaving 9 bases of the junction unmatched. The CDR3 is made up of 17 amino acids. Germline V gives CDR1 SGHAT, CDR2 FQNNGV. The CDR3 bases are TGTGCCAGCAGCTTAGATTCCCCGGGACTAGGGACCTACGAGCAGTACTTC. Protein product: CASSLDSPGLGTYEQYF.

CDR3 coding DNA: TGTGCCAGCAGTTTGCGGACAGTGCGTGGCTACACCTTC. This gives the protein CASSLRTVRGYTF. V is TRBV28 and J is TRBJ1-2, with D possibly being TRBD1 (6 bases). V was cut by 3 bases and J by 7 bases, with 12 bases left in between. CDR1 is MDHEN and CDR2 is SYDVKM in the germline V gene. This CDR3 is 13 amino acids long.

The gene calls are TRBV4-3 and TRBJ1-5; D gene unclear. This CDR3 has 15 residues. Trimming stripped 1 base from V and 6 bases from J, with 13 bases between. Germline V CDR1 and CDR2: LGHNA, YSLEER. The CDR3 region has the DNA TGCGCCAGCAGCCAAGTTGCAGGTGGGCCTCAGCCCCAGCATTTT. Its translation: CASSQVAGGPQPQHF.

This clone was seen just once. This chain connects TRBV18 to TRBJ2-1; 7 nucleotides match TRBD2. J was trimmed by 9 bases and V by 2 bases; bases with no gene match: 7. There are 14 residues in the CDR3. The germline V gene has CDR1 KGHSH and CDR2 LQKENI. CDR3 sequence reads: CASSPGLGFPEQFF. In DNA, the CDR3 is TGTGCCAGCTCACCAGGACTAGGGTTCCCTGAGCAGTTCTTC.

The chain's CDR3 is CASSLSYSGANVLTF. In DNA, the CDR3 is TGTGCCAGCAGCTTGAGCTACTCTGGGGCCAACGTCCTGACTTTC. The rearrangement joins TRBV5-4 to TRBJ2-6, with D uncertain. Germline-derived CDR1 and CDR2 are SGHNT and YYREEE (reference sequence). V lost 1 base and J lost 0, with 5 bases in between. The CDR3 extends over 15 amino acids.

V is TRBV28 and J is TRBJ1-5; 10 bases map to TRBD1. The germline V gene encodes CDR1 MDHEN and CDR2 SYDVKM. The length of the CDR3 is 15 residues. With 6 bases clipped from V and 2 bases from J, the junction kept 4 bases outside the gene matches. The DNA of the CDR3 is TGTGCCAGCAGGGCCGGGACAGGGGGCAATCAGCCCCAGCATTTT. Its protein is CASRAGTGGNQPQHF.

A single count supports this clone. V gene TRBV7-2 combines with J gene TRBJ1-2, with TRBD1 matching over 7 bases. This CDR3 comprises 14 residues. Germline CDR1 is SGHTA and CDR2 is FQGNSA. With 5 bases clipped from V and 6 bases from J, the junction kept 9 bases outside the gene matches. The CDR3 loop is CASSPNGRGDGYTF. The CDR3 nucleotides are TGTGCCAGCAGCCCAAATGGCAGGGGGGATGGCTACACCTTC.

This clone was seen only a few times. V and J are TRBV25-1 and TRBJ2-1; 11 bases align to TRBD1. Germline lookup yields CDR1 MGHDK and CDR2 SYGVNS. V shed 8 bases and J 8 bases; nucleotides not matched to a gene: 5. The CDR3 totals 13 residues. The CDR3 DNA sequence: TGTGCCAGCGGACAGGGGGCGCGGGATGAGCAGTTCTTC. Protein sequence: CASGQGARDEQFF.

The chain joins TRBV6-6 to TRBJ1-2; 7 nucleotides line up with TRBD1. Germline CDR1 MNHNY, CDR2 SVGAGI (reference sequence). With 7 bases clipped from V and 3 bases from J, the junction kept 11 bases outside the gene matches. The CDR3 is 15 residues long. The CDR3 loop is CASNDRDSNYYGYTF. CDR3 sequence (DNA): TGTGCCAGCAATGACCGGGACAGTAACTACTATGGCTACACCTTC.

The V and J genes are TRBV2 and TRBJ1-4; tentative D call: TRBD1 (5 bases). Germline lookup yields CDR1 SNHLY and CDR2 FYNNEI. The CDR3 contains 13 residues. V lost 6 bases and J 10 bases, leaving 15 bases between the germline ends. This CDR3 is CASRIDRWGKLFF. CDR3 sequence (DNA): TGTGCCAGCAGGATTGACAGATGGGGAAAACTGTTTTTT.

The chain recombines TRBV6-2 or TRBV6-3 with TRBJ2-4; the D gene is possibly TRBD2 (6 bases). The CDR3 length is 15 residues. Germline V gene sequence: CDR1 MNHEY, CDR2 SVGEGT. V dropped 5 bases and J dropped 9 bases, with 20 bases sitting between them. CDR3 in amino acids: CASSRPGLSDSIQYF. As DNA, the CDR3 is TGTGCCAGCAGTCGGCCGGGACTGTCGGATAGCATTCAGTACTTC.

V gene TRBV4-3 combines with J gene TRBJ2-1; no clear D gene. The V gene lost 4 bases and the J gene lost 5 bases, with 12 bases spanning the gap. Germline-derived CDR1 and CDR2 are LGHNA and YSLEER. The CDR3 runs 14 residues. CDR3: CASSRDSADNEQFF. The CDR3 DNA is TGCGCCAGCAGCCGCGACTCAGCCGACAATGAGCAGTTCTTC.

The chain links TRBV27 to TRBJ2-7; D may be TRBD2 (7 bases). The ends were cut back, 3 bases at V and 4 bases at J, with 22 bases in the middle. Germline V CDR1 and CDR2: MNHEY, SMNVEV (reference sequence). The CDR3 is made up of 17 amino acids. The CDR3 loop is CASSFGIGGAFGYEQYF. The CDR3 DNA sequence: TGTGCCAGCAGTTTTGGGATTGGGGGGGCGTTTGGATACGAGCAGTACTTC.

This clone appeared a single time. This chain uses TRBV4-3 with TRBJ2-5; D remains ambiguous. Trimming stripped 0 bases from V and 3 bases from J, with 8 bases between. Germline V gene data show CDR1 as LGHNA and CDR2 as YSLEER. The CDR3 extends over 14 amino acids. CDR3 sequence: CASSQDPAEETQYF. In DNA, the CDR3 is TGCGCCAGCAGCCAAGATCCCGCGGAAGAGACCCAGTACTTC.

V gene TRBV7-9 combines with J gene TRBJ2-1, with a possible D match to TRBD1 (7 bases). V lost 4 bases and J 0 bases, leaving 13 bases between the germline ends. Germline V gene lookup returns CDR1 SEHNR and CDR2 FQNEAQ (reference sequence). The CDR3 is 16 residues long. The CDR3 region has the DNA TGTGCCAGCAGCTCCCAGGGGGGTAGCTCCTACAATGAGCAGTTCTTC. Translation: CASSSQGGSSYNEQFF.

The rearrangement joins TRBV7-2 to TRBJ2-7; TRBD1 aligns across 9 bases. V shed 1 base, J shed 7 bases, and the junction held 5 bases outside the gene matches. The CDR3 covers 14 residues. Looked up from germline, CDR1 is SGHTA and CDR2 is FQGNSA. The CDR3 protein is CASSLGQGVREQYF. The CDR3 region has the DNA TGTGCCAGCAGCTTAGGACAGGGGGTTCGAGAGCAGTACTTC.